This record covers a single T cell receptor beta chain. Which antigen it targets is not known. Nothing much larger sits one base from this clone, and base qualities are not available. Separate from the approximately 700-subject first cohort, the validation cohort of about 120 subjects was the group to which the donors belonged. The library relied on the immunoSEQ multiplex PCR assay. In the original analysis: A statistical classification framework was built for diagnosing cytomegalovirus status from the catalog of TCR beta chain sequences. TCRdb stores this immuneACCESS table with in-frame sequences only. Part of the clones is absent; in the studies checked, under half of the shortfall reflects unresolved V genes, and no reason is known for the rest. V and J calls and clone size are copied from that table; D and trimming were computed from the DNA. This sample lists 250,000 to 350,000 clones; around 89% were detected once. The ten largest clones capture about 0.9% of the sample.

The sample originates from a study of cytomegalovirus exposure and HLA in healthy donors (dated by TCRdb to about 2017). With regard to the full study: A later analysis indicated that the 120 or so validation repertoires were generated on the platform also employed for the roughly 720 repertoires of the first cohort. The study aimed to test whether signatures of past pathogen exposure could be identified by cataloging public T cell receptors. Besides the first cohort of approximately 710 subjects, a separate validation cohort made up of 120 different subjects was used. High-throughput TCR immunosequencing, statistical association of individual TCRs with disease status, and machine learning were combined to predict cytomegalovirus infection status. Study-wide conclusions, independent of this receptor: The study gave a list of 150 to 200 TCR beta chains associated with cytomegalovirus. In vitro tests confirmed that a few of the cytomegalovirus-associated TCR beta chains recognize cytomegalovirus antigens. In a later analysis, TCRs clustered in the first cohort were found to also tend to co-occur in the approximately 110 validation repertoires, with approximately 93% of cluster scores above 0. The authors suggested that the approach could potentially be extended to other disease states and immunological phenotypes. A later analysis had no HLA typing for the validation cohort, so co-occurrence there was scored across all 120 repertoires. The classifier was reported to diagnose cytomegalovirus status with high specificity and sensitivity in both the original cohort and the validation cohort. Across donors, most TCR sequences were observed very rarely, whereas some public TCRs were present in many individuals.

Inclusive of the bounding cysteine and phenylalanine, the CDR3 is 10 residues long. The read is trimmed to its CDR3 DNA, 30 bases read in frame from base 1. This sequence originates from a woman aged 18-30 years in good health and CMV-seronegative. The chain uses TRBV21-1 and TRBJ2-7; the D call TRBD2 from the table was never checked on the DNA. TRBV21-1 is a pseudogene locus. The sequencing input was PBMCs. In nucleotides, the sequence is TGTGCCAGCAGCAAGAAGGACTGCAACTTC. This sequence encodes CASSKKDCNF.